The 10 T cell receptor beta chains given below trace back to one sample, sequenced in a study of cytomegalovirus exposure and HLA in healthy donors. The PCR made use of 60 Vbeta and 13 Jbeta primers. Assay: immunoSEQ multiplex PCR; the TCRdb copy retains only in-frame clones and omits some. The sample lists some 120,000 clones; around 74% were seen once. The specimen was PBMCs. The receptors stem from a woman aged 45 to 65 in good health and CMV-seropositive.

The rearrangement uses TRBV7-7 and TRBJ2-1; TRBD2 agrees at 8 bases. This CDR3 spans 17 amino acids. The V segment lost 5 bases and the J segment 2 bases; nucleotides outside the gene matches: 11. Per the germline V gene, CDR1 is SSHAT and CDR2 is FNYEAQ (reference sequence). CDR3 sequence reads: CASSLSKRTSPYNEQFF. Here the CDR3 DNA reads TGTGCCAGCAGCCTATCGAAGAGGACTAGCCCCTACAATGAGCAGTTCTTC.

Only one count was recorded for this clone. The chain recombines TRBV11-2 with TRBJ2-7; a weak D match, TRBD2 (6 bases). Germline CDR1 SGHAT, CDR2 FQNNGV. Trimming left V 3 bases short and J 5 bases short, with 11 bases between. There are 13 residues in the CDR3. In DNA, the CDR3 is TGTGCCAGCAGCTTCGGTAGCGGAAACGAGCAGTACTTC. Amino acid sequence: CASSFGSGNEQYF.

The chain couples TRBV19 to TRBJ1-5; maybe TRBD1 (5 bases). The germline V gene encodes CDR1 LNHDA and CDR2 SQIVND (reference sequence). With 3 bases removed from V and 1 base from J, the gap between germline ends came to 7 bases. There are 14 residues in the CDR3. CDR3 amino acids: CASSIRVSNQPQHF. CDR3 nucleotide sequence: TGTGCCAGTAGTATCAGGGTAAGCAATCAGCCCCAGCATTTT.

The genes are TRBV5-3 and TRBJ1-1, with D tentatively TRBD1 (5 bases). TRBV5-3 is designated an ORF whose function remains uncertain. The CDR3 runs 15 residues. Trimming stripped 2 bases from V and 10 bases from J, with 21 bases between. CDR3 nucleotides: TGTGCCAGAAGCTTTTATAACCGGGGGAGGTTAGGAGCTTTCTTT. Its translation: CARSFYNRGRLGAFF.

The chain joins TRBV5-6 to TRBJ2-2; a possible D gene is TRBD1 (5 bases). The germline V gene encodes CDR1 SGHDT and CDR2 YYEEEE. V shed 1 base and J shed 1 base, with 8 bases lying between them. The CDR3 is made up of 15 amino acids. The CDR3 region is CASSLQGMNTGELFF. CDR3 bases: TGTGCCAGCAGCTTGCAGGGCATGAACACCGGGGAGCTGTTTTTT. The variable domain in full, with the rest retrieved from reference TRBV5-6 and TRBJ2-2, is DAGVTQSPTHLIKTRGQQVTLRCSPKSGHDTVSWYQQALGQGPQFIFQYYEEEERQRGNFPDRFSGHQFPNYSSELNVNALLLGDSALYLCASSLQGMNTGELFFGEGSRLTVL.

The chain carries TRBV28 and TRBJ2-7; 9 bases agree with TRBD1. CDR1 is MDHEN, CDR2 SYDVKM, per germline. V lost 4 bases to trimming and J lost 1 base; unmatched junction nucleotides: 5. CDR3 length: 15 residues. The chain's CDR3 is CASSSPGQGSYEQYF. CDR3 sequence (DNA): TGTGCCAGCAGTTCCCCGGGACAGGGTTCCTACGAGCAGTACTTC.

This clone came up once. This chain joins TRBV28 and TRBJ2-7; D not resolved. The CDR3 sequence is 13 residues long. The germline V and J ends were trimmed by 3 bases and 3 bases, with 9 bases remaining between them. CDR1 MDHEN and CDR2 SYDVKM come from the germline V gene. The CDR3 protein is CASSLSNSYEQYF. In DNA, the CDR3 is TGTGCCAGCAGTTTGTCGAACAGCTACGAGCAGTACTTC.

V is TRBV19 and J is TRBJ2-1, with 11 bases that match TRBD2. V was pared by 3 bases and J by 7 bases, with 8 bases of the junction left unmatched. Germline V gene data show CDR1 as LNHDA and CDR2 as SQIVND (reference sequence). The CDR3 is 16 amino acids. CDR3 loop: CASSIMGLAGGNEQFF. The CDR3 nucleotides are TGTGCCAGTAGTATTATGGGGCTAGCGGGGGGAAATGAGCAGTTCTTC.

The chain has TRBV18 and TRBJ1-3; D call uncertain. Germline values: CDR1 KGHSH, CDR2 LQKENI. Trimming shortened V by 0 bases and J by 3 bases, and 9 bases separated the two germline ends. The CDR3 runs to 15 residues. The CDR3: CASSPPDRGGNTIYF. In DNA form, the CDR3 reads TGTGCCAGCTCACCACCCGATCGGGGTGGAAACACCATATATTTT.

The genes are TRBV7-9 and TRBJ1-2; D ambiguous. Germline CDR1 is SEHNR and CDR2 is FQNEAQ (reference sequence). The length of the CDR3 is 13 residues. Trimming removed 2 bases from V and 2 bases from J, with 6 bases in between. CDR3 in amino acids: CASSLSPNYGYTF. Here the CDR3 DNA reads TGTGCCAGCAGCTTAAGCCCAAACTATGGCTACACCTTC.